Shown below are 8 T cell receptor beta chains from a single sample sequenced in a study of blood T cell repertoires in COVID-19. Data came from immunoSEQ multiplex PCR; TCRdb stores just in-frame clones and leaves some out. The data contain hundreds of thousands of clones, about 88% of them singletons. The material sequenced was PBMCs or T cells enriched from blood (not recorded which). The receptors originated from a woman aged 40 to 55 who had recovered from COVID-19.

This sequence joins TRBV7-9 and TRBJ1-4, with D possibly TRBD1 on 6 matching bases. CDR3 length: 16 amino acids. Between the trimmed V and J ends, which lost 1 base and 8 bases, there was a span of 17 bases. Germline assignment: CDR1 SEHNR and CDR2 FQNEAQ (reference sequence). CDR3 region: CASSLDRQARREKLFF. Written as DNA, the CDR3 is TGTGCCAGCAGCTTAGACCGACAGGCCCGGCGCGAAAAACTGTTTTTT.

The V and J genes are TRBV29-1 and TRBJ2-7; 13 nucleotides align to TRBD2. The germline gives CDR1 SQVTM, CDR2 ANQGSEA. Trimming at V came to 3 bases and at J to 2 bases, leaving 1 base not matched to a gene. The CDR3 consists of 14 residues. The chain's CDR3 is CSVDTSGGAYEQYF. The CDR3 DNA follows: TGCAGCGTTGACACTAGCGGGGGGGCCTACGAGCAGTACTTC.

This chain's CDR3 is CASSLLIGQSGGYNEQFF. CDR3 in DNA: TGCGCCAGCAGCTTGTTGATAGGACAAAGCGGGGGATACAATGAGCAGTTCTTC. This rearrangement joins TRBV5-1 to TRBJ2-1; 8 bases align to TRBD2. Germline V lookup: CDR1 SGHRS, CDR2 YFSETQ. The CDR3 extends over 18 amino acids. The V gene end was trimmed by 1 base and the J gene end by 4 bases; junction bases not matched to a gene: 13.

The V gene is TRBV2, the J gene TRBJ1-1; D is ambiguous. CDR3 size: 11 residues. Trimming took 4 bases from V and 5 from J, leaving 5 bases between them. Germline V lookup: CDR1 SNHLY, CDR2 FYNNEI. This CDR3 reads CASSARTEAFF. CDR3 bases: TGTGCCAGCAGTGCACGGACTGAAGCTTTCTTT.

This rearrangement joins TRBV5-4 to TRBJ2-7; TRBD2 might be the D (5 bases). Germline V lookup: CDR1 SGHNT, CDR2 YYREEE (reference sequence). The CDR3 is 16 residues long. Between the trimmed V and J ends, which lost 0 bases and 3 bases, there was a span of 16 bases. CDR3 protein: CASSLAGRGSSYEQYF. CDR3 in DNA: TGTGCCAGCAGCTTGGCCGGTCGGGGTAGCAGCTACGAGCAGTACTTC.

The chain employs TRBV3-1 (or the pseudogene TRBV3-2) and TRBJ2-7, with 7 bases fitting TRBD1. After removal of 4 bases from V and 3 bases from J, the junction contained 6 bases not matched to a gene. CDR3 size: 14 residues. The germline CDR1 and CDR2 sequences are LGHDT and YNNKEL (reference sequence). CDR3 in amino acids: CASSRTGANYEQYF. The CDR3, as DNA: TGTGCCAGCAGCCGAACAGGGGCTAACTACGAGCAGTACTTC.

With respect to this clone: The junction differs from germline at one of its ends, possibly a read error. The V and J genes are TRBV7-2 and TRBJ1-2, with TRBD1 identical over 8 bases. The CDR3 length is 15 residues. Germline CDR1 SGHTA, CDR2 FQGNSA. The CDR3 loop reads CAGSFDRGENYGYTF. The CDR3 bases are TGTGCCGGCAGCTTCGACAGGGGCGAAAACTATGGCTACACCTTC.

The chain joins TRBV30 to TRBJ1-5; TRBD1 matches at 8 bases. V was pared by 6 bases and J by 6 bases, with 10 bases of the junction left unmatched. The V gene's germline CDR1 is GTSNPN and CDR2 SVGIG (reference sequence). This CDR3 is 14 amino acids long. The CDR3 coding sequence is TGTGCCTGCACGACAGGGGTTGTGGGTCAGCCCCAGCATTTT. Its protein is CACTTGVVGQPQHF.